This T cell receptor (beta chain) was retrieved from a study of T cells in tuberculosis. With respect to this clone: As yet, its antigen is unknown.

TCRdb's table, derived via immunoSEQ multiplex PCR, lists solely in-frame clones and lacks some. The table shows 20,000 to 25,000 clones, with roughly nine tenths occurring only once. Study-level findings and limits: Samples were chosen by availability of cryopreserved specimens.

CDR1 and CDR2 from the germline V gene are MGHRA and YSYEKL. V dropped 2 bases and J dropped 2 bases, with 18 bases sitting between them. This CDR3 comprises 17 residues. V usage is TRBV4-1 and J usage is TRBJ2-5; perhaps TRBD2 as D (5 bases). The sample was PBMCs. The source is a donor aged 10-29 years with latent tuberculosis or without tuberculosis infection. Some clones in this sample may be carry-over from other donors' samples. The CDR3 sequence is CASSQSPLSAAQETQYF. DNA of the CDR3: TGCGCCAGCAGCCAATCTCCACTTAGCGCCGCACAAGAGACCCAGTACTTC.